The 17 T cell receptor beta chains reported below all come from one sample, sequenced in a study of patients and donors after allogeneic stem cell transplantation. MiXCR, run by TCRdb on the RT-PCR reads, gives a single entry per CDR3 protein. The sample has fewer than 75,000 distinct CDR3 sequences, less than 30% seen once. Material for sequencing was blood, either unsorted or a sorted T cell fraction (not recorded which). The receptors stem from a human donor who was either an allogeneic HSCT recipient or a stem cell or donor lymphocyte infusion donor (not recorded which). It is not recorded whose cells these are; they may come from a transplant donor.

The rearrangement links TRBV12-3 or TRBV12-4 to TRBJ1-4; a weak D match, TRBD1 (6 bases). V was trimmed by 5 bases and J by 7 bases, leaving 14 bases between them. The CDR3 consists of 14 residues. The CDR3: CASSQTGFIEKLFF. The CDR3 coding sequence is TGTGCCAGCAGTCAAACAGGGTTTATTGAAAAACTGTTTTTT.

The chain uses TRBV28 and TRBJ1-5; TRBD1 matches at 7 bases. Unmatched junction bases numbered 7, after V lost 5 bases and J lost 3 bases. Germline loops: CDR1 MDHEN, CDR2 SYDVKM. The CDR3 spans 15 residues. The CDR3 spells CASSILTGSNQPQHF. The CDR3 coding sequence is TGTGCCAGCAGTATACTGACAGGGTCCAATCAGCCCCAGCATTTT.

The V gene is TRBV5-1, the J gene TRBJ2-1, with D perhaps matching TRBD1 or TRBD2 (5 bases each). The V end was cut by 4 bases, the J end by 0 bases, with 14 bases between. CDR3 length: 16 residues. In germline, CDR1 is SGHRS, CDR2 YFSETQ. CDR3 in amino acids: CASSPGPIDSYNEQFF. The DNA for the CDR3 is TGCGCCAGCAGCCCGGGGCCGATAGACTCCTACAATGAGCAGTTCTTC.

This clonotype was detected only a few times. The CDR3 reads CASSLLYSGADTQYF. For the CDR3, the DNA is TGTGCCAGCAGCTTACTCTACTCGGGCGCAGATACGCAGTATTTT. The V call is TRBV7-2, the J call TRBJ2-3; D unclear. Germline V gives CDR1 SGHTA, CDR2 FQGNSA. This CDR3 contains 15 residues. Deletions cut 2 bases from V and 4 bases from J, with 13 bases between. Together with reference TRBV7-2 and TRBJ2-3, the CDR3 gives the full variable domain: GAGVSQSPSNKVTEKGKDVELRCDPISGHTALYWYRQSLGQGLEFLIYFQGNSAPDKSGLPSDRFSAERTGGSVSTLTIQRTQQEDSAVYLCASSLLYSGADTQYFGPGTRLTVL.

The gene calls are TRBV14 and TRBJ1-2; D gene ambiguous. The CDR3 contains 12 residues. V lost 5 bases, J lost 6 bases, and 10 bases lay in between. Germline V gene sequence: CDR1 SGHDN, CDR2 FVKESK. The CDR3 nucleotides read TGTGCCAGCAGCAGGAAATTGGATGGCTACACCTTC. Translation: CASSRKLDGYTF.

This clonotype was picked up a small number of times. This chain connects TRBV15 to TRBJ1-1; the D gene is possibly TRBD1 (5 bases). The germline gives CDR1 LNHNV, CDR2 YYDKDF (reference sequence). V dropped 0 bases and J dropped 11 bases, with 13 bases sitting between them. The CDR3 loop spans 13 amino acids. The CDR3 region has the DNA TGTGCCACCAGCAGAGATCCGGGGCTTGGGGCTTTCTTT. This gives the protein CATSRDPGLGAFF.

The chain uses TRBV15 and TRBJ1-2, with D possibly TRBD1 on 6 matching bases. CDR1 is LNHNV and CDR2 is YYDKDF in the germline V gene (reference sequence). The CDR3 extends over 14 amino acids. With 7 bases removed from V and 4 bases from J, the gap between germline ends came to 16 bases. Here the CDR3 DNA reads TGTGCCACCAACGAAGACAGGCTGTTCTATGGCTACACCTTC. It specifies CATNEDRLFYGYTF. The full variable domain, completed using reference TRBV15 and TRBJ1-2, is DAMVIQNPRYQVTQFGKPVTLSCSQTLNHNVMYWYQQKSSQAPKLLFHYYDKDFNNEADTPDNFQSRRPNTSFCFLDIRSPGLGDTAMYLCATNEDRLFYGYTFGSGTRLTVV.

V is TRBV20-1 and J is TRBJ2-7, with 10 bases identical to TRBD1. Per the germline V gene, CDR1 is DFQATT and CDR2 is SNEGSKA (reference sequence). The CDR3 loop spans 14 amino acids. The ends lost 5 bases at V and 6 bases at J; junction bases unmatched: 10. The CDR3 loop is CSARGQGEAGEQYF. The CDR3 coding sequence is TGCAGTGCTCGTGGACAGGGGGAGGCGGGCGAGCAGTACTTC.

In its sample, this clonotype was seen once. The CDR3: CASSRQGDHEQYF. In nucleotides, the CDR3 is TGTGCCAGCAGCAGACAGGGGGACCACGAGCAGTACTTC. The V and J genes are TRBV21-1 and TRBJ2-7; the D segment call TRBD1 is taken from the table without a DNA check. TRBV21-1 counts as a pseudogene. There are 13 residues in the CDR3.

V and J are TRBV5-1 and TRBJ2-1, with 8 bases aligning to TRBD2. This CDR3 spans 16 amino acids. V shed 1 base, J shed 7 bases, and the junction held 10 bases outside the gene matches. Per the germline V gene, CDR1 is SGHRS and CDR2 is YFSETQ. Here the CDR3 reads CASSLLLAGRKNEQFF. CDR3 sequence (DNA): TGCGCCAGCAGCTTGTTGTTAGCGGGACGTAAAAATGAGCAGTTCTTC. The full variable domain, its missing parts supplied by reference TRBV5-1 and TRBJ2-1, is KAGVTQTPRYLIKTRGQQVTLSCSPISGHRSVSWYQQTPGQGLQFLFEYFSETQRNKGNFPGRFSGRQFSNSRSEMNVSTLELGDSALYLCASSLLLAGRKNEQFFGPGTRLTVL.

The sample holds a few counts of this clonotype. This sequence joins TRBV5-1 and TRBJ1-3; D uncertain. Germline CDR1 reads SGHRS; CDR2 reads YFSETQ. Trimming took off 0 bases at V and 0 bases at J, with 10 bases between the two ends. The CDR3 totals 16 residues. CDR3 DNA: TGCGCCAGCAGCTTGGCCGGGCATCTCTCTGGAAACACCATATATTTT. Its protein product is CASSLAGHLSGNTIYF. The complete variable domain, with remaining parts taken from reference TRBV5-1 and TRBJ1-3, reads KAGVTQTPRYLIKTRGQQVTLSCSPISGHRSVSWYQQTPGQGLQFLFEYFSETQRNKGNFPGRFSGRQFSNSRSEMNVSTLELGDSALYLCASSLAGHLSGNTIYFGEGSWLTVV.

The J gene is TRBJ1-1, the V gene TRBV30; 7 bases fit TRBD1. The CDR3 loop spans 16 amino acids. V shed 3 bases, J shed 1 base, and the junction held 11 bases outside the gene matches. Germline V lookup: CDR1 GTSNPN, CDR2 SVGIG (reference sequence). CDR3 sequence: CAWSDGQAFSNTEAFF. The CDR3, as DNA: TGTGCCTGGAGCGACGGACAGGCCTTTTCGAACACTGAAGCTTTCTTT.

This chain connects TRBV5-1 to TRBJ2-5, with 10 bases identical to TRBD2. Germline CDR1 reads SGHRS; CDR2 reads YFSETQ. V trimming: 1 base; J trimming: 7 bases; junction bases outside the gene matches: 10. This CDR3 is built from 16 residues. CDR3: CASSLPRLAGQMTQYF. The CDR3 coding sequence is TGCGCCAGCAGCTTGCCCCGACTAGCGGGCCAAATGACCCAGTACTTC.

V and J are TRBV7-9 and TRBJ2-7; D is possibly TRBD1 or TRBD2 (5 bases each). CDR3 length: 13 amino acids. V was cut by 5 bases and J by 3 bases, with 11 bases left in between. Germline V gives CDR1 SEHNR, CDR2 FQNEAQ (reference sequence). The DNA for the CDR3 is TGTGCCAGCAGCCTAGGGACCTTCTACGAGCAGTACTTC. Translating gives CASSLGTFYEQYF.

The table lists this clonotype with many counts. This chain joins TRBV12-3 or TRBV12-4 and TRBJ1-2, with 8 nucleotides matching TRBD1. The CDR3 has 14 amino acids. J lost 6 bases, V lost 1 base, and 4 bases had no gene match. CDR3 in amino acids: CASSLGRTGHGYTF. The CDR3 nucleotides are TGTGCCAGCAGTTTAGGTAGGACAGGGCATGGCTACACCTTC.

The CDR3, as DNA: TGCAGTGCTAGAGCAGGGCCGAATCAGCCCCAGCATTTT. It encodes CSARAGPNQPQHF. This rearrangement joins TRBV20-1 to TRBJ1-5; a possible D gene is TRBD1 (5 bases). The CDR3 is 13 residues long. Germline V gives CDR1 DFQATT, CDR2 SNEGSKA (reference sequence). Trimming took off 1 base at V and 4 bases at J, with 8 bases between the two ends.

This clonotype was picked up a small number of times. This chain links TRBV12-3 or TRBV12-4 with TRBJ2-1; D gene ambiguous. The CDR3 loop spans 16 amino acids. V lost 7 bases and J 0 bases, leaving 16 bases between the germline ends. CDR3 nucleotides: TGTGCCAGCACCGAAAGGACGGTGAGCTCCTACAATGAGCAGTTCTTC. Its protein product is CASTERTVSSYNEQFF.